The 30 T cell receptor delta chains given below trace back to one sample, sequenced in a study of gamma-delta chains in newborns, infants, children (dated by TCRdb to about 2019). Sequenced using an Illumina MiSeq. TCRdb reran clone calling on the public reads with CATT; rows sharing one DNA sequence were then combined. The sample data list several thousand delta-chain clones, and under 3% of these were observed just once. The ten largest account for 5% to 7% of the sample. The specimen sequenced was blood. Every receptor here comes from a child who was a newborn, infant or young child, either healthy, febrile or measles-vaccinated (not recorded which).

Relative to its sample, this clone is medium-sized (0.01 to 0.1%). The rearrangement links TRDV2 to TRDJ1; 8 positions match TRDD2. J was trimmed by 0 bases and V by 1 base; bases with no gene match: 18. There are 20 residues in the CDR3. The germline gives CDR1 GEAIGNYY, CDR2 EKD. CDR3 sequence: CACDTLPTPELPLYTDKLIF. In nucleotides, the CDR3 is TGTGCCTGTGACACTCTTCCTACTCCGGAGCTGCCTCTTTACACCGATAAACTCATCTTT.

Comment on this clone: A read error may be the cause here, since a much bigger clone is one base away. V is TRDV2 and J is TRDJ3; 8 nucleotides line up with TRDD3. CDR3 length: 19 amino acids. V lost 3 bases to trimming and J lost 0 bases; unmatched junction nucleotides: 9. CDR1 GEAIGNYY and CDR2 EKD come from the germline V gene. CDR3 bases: TGTGCCTGTGACTTACTGGGGGGACGCAGCTCCTGGGACACCCGACAGATGTTTTTC. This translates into CACDLLGGRSSWDTRQMFF.

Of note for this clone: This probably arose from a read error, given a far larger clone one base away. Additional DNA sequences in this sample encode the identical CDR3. In nucleotides, the CDR3 is TGTGCCTGTGACACCGTACTGGGGGACAGCTCCTGGGACACCCGACAGATGTTTTTC. It translates to CACDTVLGDSSWDTRQMFF. This chain connects TRDV2 to TRDJ3, with 9 bases identical to TRDD3. The CDR3 totals 19 residues. Germline trimming cut 0 bases from V and 0 bases from J; bases unmatched to any gene: 5. CDR1 is GEAIGNYY and CDR2 is EKD in the germline V gene.

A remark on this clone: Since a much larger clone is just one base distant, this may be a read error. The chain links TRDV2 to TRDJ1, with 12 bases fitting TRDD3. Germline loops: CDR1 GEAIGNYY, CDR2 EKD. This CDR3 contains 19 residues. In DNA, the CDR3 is TGTGCCTGTGACACCGTTTCGGGACTGGGGGATACCCTTACCGGTAAACTCATCTTT. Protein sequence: CACDTVSGLGDTLTGKLIF.

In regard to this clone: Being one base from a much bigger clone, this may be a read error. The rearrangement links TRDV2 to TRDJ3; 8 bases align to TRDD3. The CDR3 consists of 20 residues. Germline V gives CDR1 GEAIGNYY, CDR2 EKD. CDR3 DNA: TGTGCCCGTGACAAGATTACTGGGGGCCGCAGCTCCTGGGACACCCGACAGATGTTTTTC. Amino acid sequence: CARDKITGGRSSWDTRQMFF.

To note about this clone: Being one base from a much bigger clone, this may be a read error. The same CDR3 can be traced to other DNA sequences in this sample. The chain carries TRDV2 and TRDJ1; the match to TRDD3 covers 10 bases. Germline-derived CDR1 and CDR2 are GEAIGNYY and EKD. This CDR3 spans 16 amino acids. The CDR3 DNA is TGTGCCTGCGACACCCTGGGGGATAGGGATACCGATAAACTCATCTTT. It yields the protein CACDTLGDRDTDKLIF.

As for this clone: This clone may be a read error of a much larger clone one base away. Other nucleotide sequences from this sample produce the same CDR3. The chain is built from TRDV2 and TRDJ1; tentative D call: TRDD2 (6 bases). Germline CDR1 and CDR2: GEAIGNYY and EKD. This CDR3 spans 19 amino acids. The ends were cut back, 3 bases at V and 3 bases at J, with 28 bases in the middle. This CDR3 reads CACDLTSSGWASTPDKLIF. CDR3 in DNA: TGTGCCTGTGACCTAACTTCCTCCGGTTGGGCGTCTACGCCCGATAAACTCATCTTT.

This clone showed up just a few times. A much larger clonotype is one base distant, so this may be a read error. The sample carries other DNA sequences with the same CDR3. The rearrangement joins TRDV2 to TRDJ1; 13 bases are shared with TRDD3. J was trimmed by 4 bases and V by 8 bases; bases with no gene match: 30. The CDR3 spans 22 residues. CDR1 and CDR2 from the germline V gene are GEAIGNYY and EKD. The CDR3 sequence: CAFAKADSTYWGIRGGVDKLIF. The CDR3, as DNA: TGTGCCTTTGCAAAGGCCGACTCGACTTACTGGGGGATACGCGGTGGGGTCGATAAACTCATCTTT.

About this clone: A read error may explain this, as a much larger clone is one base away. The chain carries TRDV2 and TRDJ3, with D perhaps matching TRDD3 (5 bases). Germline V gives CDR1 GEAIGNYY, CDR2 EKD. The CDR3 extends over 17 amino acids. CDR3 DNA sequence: TGTGCCTGTGACACCACCTCCAGCTCCTGGGACACCCGACATATGTTTTTC. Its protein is CACDTTSSSWDTRHMFF.

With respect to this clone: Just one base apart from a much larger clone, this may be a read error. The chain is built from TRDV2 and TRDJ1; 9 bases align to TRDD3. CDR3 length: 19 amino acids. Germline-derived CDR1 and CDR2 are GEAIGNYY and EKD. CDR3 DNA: TGTGCCTGTTACACCGTCACTGGGGGACACCCCAGGTACACCGATAAACTCATCTTT. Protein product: CACYTVTGGHPRYTDKLIF.

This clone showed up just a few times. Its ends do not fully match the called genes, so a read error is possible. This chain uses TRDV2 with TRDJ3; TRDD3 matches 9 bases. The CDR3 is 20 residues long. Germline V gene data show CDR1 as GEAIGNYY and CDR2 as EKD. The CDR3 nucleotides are TGTGCCTGTGACACCGTCCGTACTGGGGGAACCTCCTGGGGCACCCGACAGATGTTTTTC. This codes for CACDTVRTGGTSWGTRQMFF.

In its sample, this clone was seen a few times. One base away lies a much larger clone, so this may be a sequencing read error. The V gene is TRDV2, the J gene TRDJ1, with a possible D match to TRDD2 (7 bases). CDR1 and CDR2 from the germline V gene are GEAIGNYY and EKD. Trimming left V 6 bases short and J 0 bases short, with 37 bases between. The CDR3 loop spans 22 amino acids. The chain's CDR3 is CACSFLRSSLLEDTAYTDKLIF. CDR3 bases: TGTGCCTGTTCATTCCTACGATCGAGCCTACTGGAGGATACCGCGTACACCGATAAACTCATCTTT.

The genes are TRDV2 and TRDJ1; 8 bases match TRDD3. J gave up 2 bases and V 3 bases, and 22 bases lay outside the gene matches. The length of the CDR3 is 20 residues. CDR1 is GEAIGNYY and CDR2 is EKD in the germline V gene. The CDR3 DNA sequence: TGTGCCTGTGACTCCTTTGAGTTGTCTTACGGTACTGGGGGGACCGATAAACTCATCTTT. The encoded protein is CACDSFELSYGTGGTDKLIF.

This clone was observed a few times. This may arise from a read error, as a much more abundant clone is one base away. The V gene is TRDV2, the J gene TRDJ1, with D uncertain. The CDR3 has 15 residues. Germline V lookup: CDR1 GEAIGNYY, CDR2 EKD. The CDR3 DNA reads TGTGCCTGTGGCACCGTGGCGGTGTACACCGATAAACTCATCTTT. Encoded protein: CACGTVAVYTDKLIF.

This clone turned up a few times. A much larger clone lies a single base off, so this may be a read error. CDR3 sequence reads: CACGTVAAGGQVGDKLIF. CDR3 nucleotides: TGTGCCTGTGGCACCGTTGCCGCTGGGGGCCAAGTGGGCGATAAACTCATCTTT. The chain joins TRDV2 to TRDJ1, with 7 positions matching TRDD3. The CDR3 has 18 amino acids. Germline loops: CDR1 GEAIGNYY, CDR2 EKD.

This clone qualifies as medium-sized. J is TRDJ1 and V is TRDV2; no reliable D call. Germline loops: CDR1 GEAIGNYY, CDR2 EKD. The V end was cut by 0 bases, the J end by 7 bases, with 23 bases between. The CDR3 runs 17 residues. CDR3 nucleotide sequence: TGTGCCTGTGACACCGTAGAACACCCATCAAGCGGGAGTAAACTCATCTTT. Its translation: CACDTVEHPSSGSKLIF.

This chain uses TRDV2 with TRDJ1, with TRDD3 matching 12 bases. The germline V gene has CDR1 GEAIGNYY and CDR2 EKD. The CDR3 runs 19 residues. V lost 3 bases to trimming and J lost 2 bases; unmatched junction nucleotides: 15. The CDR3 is CACDPIPSLGDTSTDKLIF. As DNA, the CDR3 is TGTGCCTGTGACCCCATTCCTTCCCTGGGGGATACGTCGACCGATAAACTCATCTTT.

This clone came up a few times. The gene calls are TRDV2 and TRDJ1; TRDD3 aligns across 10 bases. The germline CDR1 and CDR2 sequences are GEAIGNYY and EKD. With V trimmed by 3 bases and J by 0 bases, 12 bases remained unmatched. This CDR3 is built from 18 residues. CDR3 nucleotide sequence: TGTGCCTGTGACCCAATGACTGGGGGATTCAGGTACACCGATAAACTCATCTTT. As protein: CACDPMTGGFRYTDKLIF.

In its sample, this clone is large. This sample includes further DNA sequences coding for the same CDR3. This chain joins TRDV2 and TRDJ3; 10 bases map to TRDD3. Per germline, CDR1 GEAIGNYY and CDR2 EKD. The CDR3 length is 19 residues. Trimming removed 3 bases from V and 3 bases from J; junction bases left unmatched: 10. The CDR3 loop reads CACDLLGDSPRWDTRQMFF. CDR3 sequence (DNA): TGTGCCTGTGACCTACTGGGGGATTCGCCTCGCTGGGACACCCGACAGATGTTTTTC.

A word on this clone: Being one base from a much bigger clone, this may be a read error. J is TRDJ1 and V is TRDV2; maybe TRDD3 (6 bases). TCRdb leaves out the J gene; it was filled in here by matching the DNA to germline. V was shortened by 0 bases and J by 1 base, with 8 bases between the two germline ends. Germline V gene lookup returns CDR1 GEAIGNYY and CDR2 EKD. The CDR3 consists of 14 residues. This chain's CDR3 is CACDTRGTTDKLIF. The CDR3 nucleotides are TGTGCCTGTGACACCCGGGGGACCACCGATAAACTCATCTTT.

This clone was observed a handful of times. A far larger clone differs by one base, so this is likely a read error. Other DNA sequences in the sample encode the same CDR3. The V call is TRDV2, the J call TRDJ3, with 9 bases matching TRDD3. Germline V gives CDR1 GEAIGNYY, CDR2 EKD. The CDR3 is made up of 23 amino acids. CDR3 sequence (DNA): TGTGCCTGTGACACCGACCTAATCTCTGGGGGATTCCGTGGCTCCTGGGACACCCGACAGATGTTCTTC. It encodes CACDTDLISGGFRGSWDTRQMFF.

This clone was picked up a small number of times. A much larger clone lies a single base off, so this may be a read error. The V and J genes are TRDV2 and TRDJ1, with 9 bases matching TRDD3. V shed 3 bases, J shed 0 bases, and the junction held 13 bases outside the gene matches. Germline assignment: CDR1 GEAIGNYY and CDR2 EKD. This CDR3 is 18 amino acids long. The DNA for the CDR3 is TGTGCCTGTGACCACATGCTAATTGGGGATACGGACACCGATAAACTCATCTTT. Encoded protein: CACDHMLIGDTDTDKLIF.

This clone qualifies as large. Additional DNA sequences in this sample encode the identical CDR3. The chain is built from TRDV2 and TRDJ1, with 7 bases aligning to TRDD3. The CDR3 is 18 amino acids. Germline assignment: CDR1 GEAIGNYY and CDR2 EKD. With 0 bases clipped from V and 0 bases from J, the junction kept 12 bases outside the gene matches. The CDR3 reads CACDTLLPTGINTDKLIF. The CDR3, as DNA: TGTGCCTGTGACACCCTTTTACCCACGGGGATAAACACCGATAAACTCATCTTT.

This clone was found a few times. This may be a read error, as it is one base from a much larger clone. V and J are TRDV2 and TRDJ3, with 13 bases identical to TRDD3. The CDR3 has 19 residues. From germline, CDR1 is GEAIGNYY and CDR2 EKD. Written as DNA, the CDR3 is TGTGCCTGTGACCCACTGGGGGATACGACGCCCGGGGACACCCGACAGACGTTTTTC. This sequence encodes CACDPLGDTTPGDTRQTFF.

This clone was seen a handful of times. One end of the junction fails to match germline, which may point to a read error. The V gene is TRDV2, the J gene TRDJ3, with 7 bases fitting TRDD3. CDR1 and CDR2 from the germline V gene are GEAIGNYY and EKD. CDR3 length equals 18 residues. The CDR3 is CACGTTGASSWDTRRMFF. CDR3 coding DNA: TGTGCCTGTGGCACCACTGGGGCGAGCTCCTGGGACACCCGACGGATGTTTTTC.

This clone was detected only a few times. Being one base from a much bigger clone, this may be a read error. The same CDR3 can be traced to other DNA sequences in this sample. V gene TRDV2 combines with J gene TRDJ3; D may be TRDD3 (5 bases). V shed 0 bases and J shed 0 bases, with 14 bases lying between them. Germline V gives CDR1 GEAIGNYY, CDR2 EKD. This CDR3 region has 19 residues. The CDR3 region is CACDTAGGWSSWDTRQMFF. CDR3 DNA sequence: TGTGCCTGTGACACCGCCGGGGGGTGGAGCTCCTGGGACACCCGACAGATGTTTTTC.

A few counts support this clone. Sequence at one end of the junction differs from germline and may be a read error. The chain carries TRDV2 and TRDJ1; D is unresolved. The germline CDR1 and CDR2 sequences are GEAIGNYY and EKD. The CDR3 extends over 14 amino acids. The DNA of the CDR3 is TGTGCCTGTGACACGATGGGCTACACCGGTAAACTCATCTTT. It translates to CACDTMGYTGKLIF.

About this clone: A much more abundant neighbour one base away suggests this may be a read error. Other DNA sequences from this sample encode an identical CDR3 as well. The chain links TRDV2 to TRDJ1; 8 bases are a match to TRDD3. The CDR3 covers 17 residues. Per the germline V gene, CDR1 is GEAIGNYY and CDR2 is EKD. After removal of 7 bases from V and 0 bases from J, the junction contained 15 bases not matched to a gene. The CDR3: CACDPVLGGGDTDKLIF. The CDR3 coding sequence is TGTGCCTGCGACCCCGTACTGGGGGGGGGAGACACCGATAAACTCATCTTT.

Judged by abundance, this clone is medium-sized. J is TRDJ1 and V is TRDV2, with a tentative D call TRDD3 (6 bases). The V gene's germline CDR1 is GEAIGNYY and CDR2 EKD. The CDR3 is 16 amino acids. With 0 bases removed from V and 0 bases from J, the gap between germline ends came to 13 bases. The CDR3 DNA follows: TGTGCCTGTGACACCCTGGGGACCCAAGACACCGATAAACTCATCTTT. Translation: CACDTLGTQDTDKLIF.

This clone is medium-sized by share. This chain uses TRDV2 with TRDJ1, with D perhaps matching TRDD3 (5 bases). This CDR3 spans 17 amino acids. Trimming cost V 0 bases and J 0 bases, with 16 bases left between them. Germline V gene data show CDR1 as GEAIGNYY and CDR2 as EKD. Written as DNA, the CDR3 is TGTGCCTGTGACACCGTGGGGAGTTCTACGTACACCGATAAACTCATCTTT. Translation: CACDTVGSSTYTDKLIF.